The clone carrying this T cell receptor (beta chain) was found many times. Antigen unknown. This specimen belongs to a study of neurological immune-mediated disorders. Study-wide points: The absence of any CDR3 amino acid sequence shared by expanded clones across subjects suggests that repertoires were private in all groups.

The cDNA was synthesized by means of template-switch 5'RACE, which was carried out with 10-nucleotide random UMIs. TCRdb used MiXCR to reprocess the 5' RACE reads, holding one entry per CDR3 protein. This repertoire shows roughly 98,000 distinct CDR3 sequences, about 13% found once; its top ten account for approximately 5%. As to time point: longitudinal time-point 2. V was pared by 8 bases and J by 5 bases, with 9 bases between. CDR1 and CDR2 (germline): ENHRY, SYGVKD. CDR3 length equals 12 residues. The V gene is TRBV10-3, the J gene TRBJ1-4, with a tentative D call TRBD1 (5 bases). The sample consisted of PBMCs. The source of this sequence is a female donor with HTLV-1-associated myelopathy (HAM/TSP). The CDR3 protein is CAIEQENEKLFF. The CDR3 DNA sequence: TGTGCCATCGAACAGGAGAATGAAAAACTGTTTTTT.